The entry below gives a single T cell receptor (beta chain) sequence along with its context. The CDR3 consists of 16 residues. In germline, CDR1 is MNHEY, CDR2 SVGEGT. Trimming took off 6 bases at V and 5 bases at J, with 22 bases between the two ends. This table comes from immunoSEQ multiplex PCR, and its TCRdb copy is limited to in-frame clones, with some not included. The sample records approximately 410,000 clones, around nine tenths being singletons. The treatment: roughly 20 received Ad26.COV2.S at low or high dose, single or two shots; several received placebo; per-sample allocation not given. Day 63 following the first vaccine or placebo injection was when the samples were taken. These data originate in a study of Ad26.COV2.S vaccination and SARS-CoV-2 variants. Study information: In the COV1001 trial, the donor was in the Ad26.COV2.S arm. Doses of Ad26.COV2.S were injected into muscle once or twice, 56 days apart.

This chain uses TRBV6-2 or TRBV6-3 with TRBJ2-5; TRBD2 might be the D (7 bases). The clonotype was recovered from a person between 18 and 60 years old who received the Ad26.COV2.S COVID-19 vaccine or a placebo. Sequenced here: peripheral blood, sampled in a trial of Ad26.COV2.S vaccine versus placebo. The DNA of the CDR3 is TGTGCCAGCAGCCATCCCTGGGGGGGCGGACGGGAGACCCAGTACTTC. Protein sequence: CASSHPWGGGRETQYF.